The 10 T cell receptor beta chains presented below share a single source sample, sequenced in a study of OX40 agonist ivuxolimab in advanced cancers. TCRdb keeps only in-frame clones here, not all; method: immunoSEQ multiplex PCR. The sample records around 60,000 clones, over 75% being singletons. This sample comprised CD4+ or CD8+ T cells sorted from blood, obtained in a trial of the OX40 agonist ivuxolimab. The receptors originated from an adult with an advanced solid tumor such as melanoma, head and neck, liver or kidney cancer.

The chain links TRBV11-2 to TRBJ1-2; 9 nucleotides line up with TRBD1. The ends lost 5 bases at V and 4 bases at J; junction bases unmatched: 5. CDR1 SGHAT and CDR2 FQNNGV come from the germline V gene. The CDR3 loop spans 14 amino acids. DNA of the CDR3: TGTGCCAGCAGCCCAGGACAGGGGAGCTATGGCTACACCTTC. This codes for CASSPGQGSYGYTF.

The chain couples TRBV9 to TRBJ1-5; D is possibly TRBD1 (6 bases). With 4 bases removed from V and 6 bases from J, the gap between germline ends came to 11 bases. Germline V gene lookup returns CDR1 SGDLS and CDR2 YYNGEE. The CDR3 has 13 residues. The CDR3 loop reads CASSSGVGQPQHF. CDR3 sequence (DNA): TGTGCCAGCAGCTCAGGGGTGGGTCAGCCCCAGCATTTT.

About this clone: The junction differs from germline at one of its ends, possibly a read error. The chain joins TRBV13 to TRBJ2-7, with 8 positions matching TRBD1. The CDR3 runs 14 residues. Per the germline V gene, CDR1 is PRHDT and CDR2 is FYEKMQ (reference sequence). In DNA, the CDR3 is TGTGCCGGCAGCCCGGGACAGGCTAATTACGAGCAGTACTTC. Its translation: CAGSPGQANYEQYF.

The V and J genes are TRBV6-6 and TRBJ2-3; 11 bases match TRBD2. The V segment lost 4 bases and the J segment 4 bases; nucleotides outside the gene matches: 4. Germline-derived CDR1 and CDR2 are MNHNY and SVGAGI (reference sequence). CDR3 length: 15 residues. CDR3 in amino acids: CASSLQLAGADTQYF. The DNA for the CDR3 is TGTGCCAGCAGTTTACAACTAGCGGGAGCAGATACGCAGTATTTT.

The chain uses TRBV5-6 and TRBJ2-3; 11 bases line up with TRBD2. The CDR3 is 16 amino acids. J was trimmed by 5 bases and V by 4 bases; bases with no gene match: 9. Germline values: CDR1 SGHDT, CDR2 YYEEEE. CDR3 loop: CASSQELAGVVDTQYF. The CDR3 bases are TGTGCCAGCAGCCAAGAACTAGCGGGAGTGGTAGATACGCAGTATTTT.

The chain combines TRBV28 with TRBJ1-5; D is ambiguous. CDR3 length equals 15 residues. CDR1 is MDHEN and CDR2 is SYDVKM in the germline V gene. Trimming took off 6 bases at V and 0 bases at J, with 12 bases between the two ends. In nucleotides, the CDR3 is TGTGCCAGCAGATTCCTCTTAAATAGCAATCAGCCCCAGCATTTT. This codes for CASRFLLNSNQPQHF. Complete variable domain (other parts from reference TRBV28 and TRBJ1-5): DVKVTQSSRYLVKRTGEKVFLECVQDMDHENMFWYRQDPGLGLRLIYFSYDVKMKEKGDIPEGYSVSREKKERFSLILESASTNQTSMYLCASRFLLNSNQPQHFGDGTRLSIL.

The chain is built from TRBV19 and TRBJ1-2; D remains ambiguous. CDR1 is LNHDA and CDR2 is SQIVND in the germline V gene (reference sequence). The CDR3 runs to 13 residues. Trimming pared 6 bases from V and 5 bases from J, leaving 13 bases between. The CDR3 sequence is CASSPPPDYGYTF. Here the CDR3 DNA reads TGTGCCAGTAGCCCTCCCCCGGATTATGGCTACACCTTC.

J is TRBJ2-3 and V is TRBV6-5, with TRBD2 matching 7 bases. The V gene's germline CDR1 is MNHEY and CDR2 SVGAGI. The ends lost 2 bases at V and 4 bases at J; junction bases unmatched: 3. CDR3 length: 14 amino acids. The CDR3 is CASSYTGGSDTQYF. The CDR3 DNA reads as TGTGCCAGCAGTTACACGGGAGGATCAGATACGCAGTATTTT.

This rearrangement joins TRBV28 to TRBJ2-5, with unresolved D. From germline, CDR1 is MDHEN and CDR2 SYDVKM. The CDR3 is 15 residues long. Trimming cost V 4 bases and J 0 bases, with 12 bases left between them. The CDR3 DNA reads TGTGCCAGCAGTTCAACGCCCAGGTACCAAGAGACCCAGTACTTC. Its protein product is CASSSTPRYQETQYF.

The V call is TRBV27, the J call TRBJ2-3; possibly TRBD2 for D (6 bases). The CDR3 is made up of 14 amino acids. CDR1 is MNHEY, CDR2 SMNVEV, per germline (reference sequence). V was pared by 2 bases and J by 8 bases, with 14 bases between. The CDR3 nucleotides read TGTGCCAGCAGTTTAGCTCTTATCGGGGGTACGCAGTATTTT. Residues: CASSLALIGGTQYF.